The clone carrying this T cell receptor (beta chain) was picked up many times. What it binds is not known. TCR beta VDJ and CDR3 were profiled, and genomic DNA was the template. Via MiXCR, TCRdb re-called the reads, giving one row per CDR3 protein. This sample carries about 160,000 distinct CDR3 sequences, roughly 48% of them seen once, and the ten largest clones take around 3%. The record originates from a study of CD8+CD57+ T cells in acquired aplastic anemia. Across the study: Isolated CD4+ and CD8+ cells, once sorted, yielded DNA averaging around 2.9 ug. Whole-study findings and limits: Some 31 shared CD8+ CDR3s appeared highly expressed within patients' immunodominant clones. Significance was not reached for CD8+ Simpson's diversity between patients and controls.

In patients chosen for sequencing, flow cytometry had shown CD8+CD57+ cell expansion. No therapy had been given to the patients at the time of blood sampling. CDR1 is DFQATT, CDR2 SNEGSKA, per germline (reference sequence). The CDR3 has 13 amino acids. V was trimmed by 3 bases and J by 0 bases, leaving 6 bases between them. This clonotype was obtained from a human donor with aplastic anemia. This chain joins TRBV20-1 and TRBJ2-1; D is perhaps TRBD2 (6 bases). Sequenced: sorted CD4+, CD8+, or CD8+CD57+ T cells (not recorded which) from PBMCs. CDR3 protein: CSARTSSYNEQFF. CDR3 coding DNA: TGCAGTGCTAGGACTAGCTCCTACAATGAGCAGTTCTTC.